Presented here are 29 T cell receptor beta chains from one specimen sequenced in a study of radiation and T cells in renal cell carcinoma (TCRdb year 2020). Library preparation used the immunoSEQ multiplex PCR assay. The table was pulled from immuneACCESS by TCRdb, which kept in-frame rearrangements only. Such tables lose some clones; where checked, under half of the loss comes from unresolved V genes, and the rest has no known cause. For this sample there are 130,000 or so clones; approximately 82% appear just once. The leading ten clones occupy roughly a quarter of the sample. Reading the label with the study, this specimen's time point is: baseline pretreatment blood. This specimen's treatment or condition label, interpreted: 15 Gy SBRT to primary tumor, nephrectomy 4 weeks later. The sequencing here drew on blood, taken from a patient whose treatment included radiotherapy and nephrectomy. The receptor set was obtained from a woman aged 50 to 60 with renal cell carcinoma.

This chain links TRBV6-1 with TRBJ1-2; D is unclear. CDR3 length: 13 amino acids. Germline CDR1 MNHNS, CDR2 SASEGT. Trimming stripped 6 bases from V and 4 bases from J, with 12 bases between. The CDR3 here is CASSIRIGYGYTF. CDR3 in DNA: TGTGCCAGCAGCATCCGGATAGGCTATGGCTACACCTTC.

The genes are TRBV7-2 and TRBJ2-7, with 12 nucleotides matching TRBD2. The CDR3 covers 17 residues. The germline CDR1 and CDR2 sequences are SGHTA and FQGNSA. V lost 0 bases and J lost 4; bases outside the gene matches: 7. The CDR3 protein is CASSLALAGGSRYEQYF. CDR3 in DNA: TGTGCCAGCAGCTTAGCACTAGCGGGGGGCTCCCGTTACGAGCAGTACTTC.

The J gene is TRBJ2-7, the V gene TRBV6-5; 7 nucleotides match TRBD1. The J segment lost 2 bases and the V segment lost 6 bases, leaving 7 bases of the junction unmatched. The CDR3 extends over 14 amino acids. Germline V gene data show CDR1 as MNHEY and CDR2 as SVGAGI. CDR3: CASSPPGQAYEQYF. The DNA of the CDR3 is TGTGCCAGCAGCCCCCCAGGACAGGCCTACGAGCAGTACTTC.

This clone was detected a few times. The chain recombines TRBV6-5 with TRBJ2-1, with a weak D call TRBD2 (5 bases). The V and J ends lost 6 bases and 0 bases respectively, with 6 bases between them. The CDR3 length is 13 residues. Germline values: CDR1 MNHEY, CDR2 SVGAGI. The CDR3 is CASRGSSYNEQFF. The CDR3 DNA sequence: TGTGCCAGCAGAGGGAGCTCCTACAATGAGCAGTTCTTC.

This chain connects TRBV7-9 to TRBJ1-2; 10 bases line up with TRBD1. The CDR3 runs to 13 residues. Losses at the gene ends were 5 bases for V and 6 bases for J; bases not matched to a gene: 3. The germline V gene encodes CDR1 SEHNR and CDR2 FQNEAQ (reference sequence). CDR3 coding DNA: TGTGCCAGCAGCAAGACAGGGGGCAATGGCTACACCTTC. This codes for CASSKTGGNGYTF.

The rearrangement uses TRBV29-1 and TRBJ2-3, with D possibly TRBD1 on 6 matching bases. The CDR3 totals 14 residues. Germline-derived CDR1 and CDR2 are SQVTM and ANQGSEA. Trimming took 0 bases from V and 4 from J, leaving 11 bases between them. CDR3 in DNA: TGCAGCGTTGAAGATTCAGGGGATCCAGATACGCAGTATTTT. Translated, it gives CSVEDSGDPDTQYF.

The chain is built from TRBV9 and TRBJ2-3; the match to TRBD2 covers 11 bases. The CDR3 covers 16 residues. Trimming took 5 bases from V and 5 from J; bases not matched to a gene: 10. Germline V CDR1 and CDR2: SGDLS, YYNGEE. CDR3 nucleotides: TGTGCCAGCAGAACTTCGGATAGCGGGGGGGAAGATACGCAGTATTTT. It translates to CASRTSDSGGEDTQYF.

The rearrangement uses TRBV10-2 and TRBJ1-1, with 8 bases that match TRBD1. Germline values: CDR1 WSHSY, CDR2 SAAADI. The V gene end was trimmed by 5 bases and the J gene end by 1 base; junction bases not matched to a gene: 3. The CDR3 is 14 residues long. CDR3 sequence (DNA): TGCGCCAGCAGTTTACAGGGGGAGAACACTGAAGCTTTCTTT. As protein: CASSLQGENTEAFF.

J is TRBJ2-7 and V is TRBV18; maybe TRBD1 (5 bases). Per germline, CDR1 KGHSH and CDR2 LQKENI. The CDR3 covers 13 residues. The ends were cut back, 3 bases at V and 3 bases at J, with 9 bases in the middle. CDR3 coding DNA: TGTGCCAGCTCACCTGCTAGGGGCTACGAGCAGTACTTC. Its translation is CASSPARGYEQYF.

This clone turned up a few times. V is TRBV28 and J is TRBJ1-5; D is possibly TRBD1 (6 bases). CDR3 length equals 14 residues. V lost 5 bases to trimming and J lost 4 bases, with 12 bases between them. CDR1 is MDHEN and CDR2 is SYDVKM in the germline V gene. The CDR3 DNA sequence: TGTGCCAGCAGTACAGGGACGGCGAATCAGCCCCAGCATTTT. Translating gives CASSTGTANQPQHF.

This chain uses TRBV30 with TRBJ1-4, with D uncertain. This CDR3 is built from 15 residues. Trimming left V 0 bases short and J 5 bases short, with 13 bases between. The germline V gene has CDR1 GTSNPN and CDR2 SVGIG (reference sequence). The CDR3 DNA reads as TGTGCCTGGAGTGTAGTGGCAAGCGGGAATGAAAAACTGTTTTTT. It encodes CAWSVVASGNEKLFF.

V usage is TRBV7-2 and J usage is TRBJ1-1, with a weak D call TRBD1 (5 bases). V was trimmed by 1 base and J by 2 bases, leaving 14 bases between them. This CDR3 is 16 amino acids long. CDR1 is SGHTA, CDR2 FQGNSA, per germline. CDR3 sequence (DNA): TGTGCCAGCAGCTTAGACTCCGGGGCGGGTAACACTGAAGCTTTCTTT. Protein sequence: CASSLDSGAGNTEAFF.

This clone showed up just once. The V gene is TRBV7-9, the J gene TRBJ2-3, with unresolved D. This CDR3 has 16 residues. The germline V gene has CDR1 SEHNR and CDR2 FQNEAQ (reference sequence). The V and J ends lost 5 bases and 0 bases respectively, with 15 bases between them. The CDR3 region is CASSASVALSTDTQYF. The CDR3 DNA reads TGTGCCAGCAGCGCCAGTGTTGCGTTGAGCACAGATACGCAGTATTTT.

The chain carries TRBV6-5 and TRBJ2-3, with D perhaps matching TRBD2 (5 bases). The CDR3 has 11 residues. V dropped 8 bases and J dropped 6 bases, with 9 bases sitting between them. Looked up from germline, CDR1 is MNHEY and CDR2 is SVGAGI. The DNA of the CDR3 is TGTGCCAGCGGAGGCGGTGATACGCAGTATTTT. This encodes CASGGGDTQYF.

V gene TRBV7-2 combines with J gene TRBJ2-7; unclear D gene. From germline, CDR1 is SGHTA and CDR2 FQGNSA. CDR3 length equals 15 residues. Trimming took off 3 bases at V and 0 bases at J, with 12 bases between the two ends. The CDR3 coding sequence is TGTGCCAGCAGCTTGTACGGTCTCAGCTCCTACGAGCAGTACTTC. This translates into CASSLYGLSSYEQYF.

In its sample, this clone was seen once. CDR3 nucleotide sequence: TGCGCCAGCAGCCAAGGGGACGATGCAGGAAACACCATATATTTT. The encoded protein is CASSQGDDAGNTIYF. The chain carries TRBV4-3 and TRBJ1-3, with D tentatively TRBD1 (5 bases). The CDR3 is 15 amino acids. V was pared by 1 base and J by 4 bases, with 11 bases between. CDR1 is LGHNA and CDR2 is YSLEER in the germline V gene.

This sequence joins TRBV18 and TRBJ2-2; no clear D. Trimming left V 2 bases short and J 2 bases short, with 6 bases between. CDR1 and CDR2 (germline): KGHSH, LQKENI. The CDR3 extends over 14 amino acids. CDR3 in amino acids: CASSPGQNTGELFF. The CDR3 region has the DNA TGTGCCAGCTCACCAGGGCAAAACACCGGGGAGCTGTTTTTT.

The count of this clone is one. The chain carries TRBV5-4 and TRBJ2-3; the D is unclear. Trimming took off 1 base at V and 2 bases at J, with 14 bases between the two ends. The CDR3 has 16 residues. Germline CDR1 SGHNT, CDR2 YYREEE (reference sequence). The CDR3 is CASSLFQTSSTDTQYF. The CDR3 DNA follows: TGTGCCAGCAGCTTGTTTCAGACTTCTTCCACAGATACGCAGTATTTT.

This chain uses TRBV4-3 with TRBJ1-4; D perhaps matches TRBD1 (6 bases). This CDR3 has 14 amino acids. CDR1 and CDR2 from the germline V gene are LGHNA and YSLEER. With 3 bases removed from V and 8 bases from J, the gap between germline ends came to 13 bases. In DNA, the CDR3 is TGCGCCAGCAGCCACCCCGGACAGATAGAAAAACTGTTTTTT. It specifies CASSHPGQIEKLFF.

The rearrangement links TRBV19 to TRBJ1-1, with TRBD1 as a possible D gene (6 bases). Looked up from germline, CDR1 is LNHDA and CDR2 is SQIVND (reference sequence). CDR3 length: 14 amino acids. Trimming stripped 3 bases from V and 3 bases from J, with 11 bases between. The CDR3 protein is CASSIEGGDTEAFF. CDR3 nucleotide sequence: TGTGCCAGTAGTATTGAGGGGGGGGACACTGAAGCTTTCTTT.

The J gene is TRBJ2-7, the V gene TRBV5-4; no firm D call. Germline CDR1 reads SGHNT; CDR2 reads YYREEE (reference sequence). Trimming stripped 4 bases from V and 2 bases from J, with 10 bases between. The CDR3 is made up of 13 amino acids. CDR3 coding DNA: TGTGCCAGCAGCCGAGTAGGGACCTACGAGCAGTACTTC. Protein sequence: CASSRVGTYEQYF.

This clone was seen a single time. As DNA, the CDR3 is TGTGCCAGCTCACCGACCAGGGGGCAGCAGTTCTTC. It encodes CASSPTRGQQFF. The chain combines TRBV18 with TRBJ2-1; 8 bases fit TRBD1. The CDR3 is 12 residues long. Looked up from germline, CDR1 is KGHSH and CDR2 is LQKENI. The J segment lost 11 bases and the V segment lost 3 bases, leaving 3 bases of the junction unmatched. Together with reference TRBV18 and TRBJ2-1, the CDR3 gives the full variable domain: NAGVMQNPRHLVRRRGQEARLRCSPMKGHSHVYWYRQLPEEGLKFMVYLQKENIIDESGMPKERFSAEFPKEGPSILRIQQVVRGDSAAYFCASSPTRGQQFFGPGTRLTVL.

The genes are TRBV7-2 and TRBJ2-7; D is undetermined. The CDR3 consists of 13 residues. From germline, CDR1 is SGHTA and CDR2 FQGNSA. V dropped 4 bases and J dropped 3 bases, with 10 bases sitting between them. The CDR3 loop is CASSSDGYYEQYF. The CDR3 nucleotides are TGTGCCAGCAGCTCGGACGGCTACTACGAGCAGTACTTC.

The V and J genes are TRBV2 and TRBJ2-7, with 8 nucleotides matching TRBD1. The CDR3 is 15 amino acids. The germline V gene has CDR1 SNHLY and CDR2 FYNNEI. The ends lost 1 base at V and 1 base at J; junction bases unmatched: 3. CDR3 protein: CASSEGHRGSYEQYF. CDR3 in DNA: TGTGCCAGCAGTGAAGGCCACAGGGGGTCCTACGAGCAGTACTTC.

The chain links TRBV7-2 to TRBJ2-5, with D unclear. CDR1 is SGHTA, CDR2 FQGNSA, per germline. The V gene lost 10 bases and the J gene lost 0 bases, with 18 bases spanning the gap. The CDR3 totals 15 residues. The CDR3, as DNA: TGTGCCACGTTTGGTGGCAGGAGTCACCAAGAGACCCAGTACTTC. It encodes CATFGGRSHQETQYF.

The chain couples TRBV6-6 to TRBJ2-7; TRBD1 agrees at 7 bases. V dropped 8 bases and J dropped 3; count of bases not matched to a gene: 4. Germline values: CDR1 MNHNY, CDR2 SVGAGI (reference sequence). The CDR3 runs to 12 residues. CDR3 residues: CASGQGVYEQYF. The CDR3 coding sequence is TGTGCCAGCGGGCAGGGGGTCTACGAGCAGTACTTC.

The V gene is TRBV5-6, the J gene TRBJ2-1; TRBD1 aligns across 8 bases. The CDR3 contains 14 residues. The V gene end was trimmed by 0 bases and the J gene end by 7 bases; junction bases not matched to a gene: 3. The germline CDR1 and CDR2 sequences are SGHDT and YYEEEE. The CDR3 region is CASSLGQGMNEQFF. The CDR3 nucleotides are TGTGCCAGCAGCTTGGGACAGGGGATGAATGAGCAGTTCTTC.

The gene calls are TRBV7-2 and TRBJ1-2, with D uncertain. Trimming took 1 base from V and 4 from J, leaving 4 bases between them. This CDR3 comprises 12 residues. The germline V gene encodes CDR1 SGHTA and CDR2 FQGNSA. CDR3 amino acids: CASSLGGYGYTF. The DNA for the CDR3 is TGTGCCAGCAGCTTAGGGGGCTATGGCTACACCTTC.

The CDR3 loop is CSVGPEGGLRGELFF. CDR3 sequence (DNA): TGCAGCGTTGGCCCTGAAGGAGGGCTACGCGGGGAGCTGTTTTTT. The chain joins TRBV29-1 to TRBJ2-2; a possible D gene is TRBD2 (6 bases). The germline V gene has CDR1 SQVTM and CDR2 ANQGSEA. This CDR3 comprises 15 residues. Between the trimmed V and J ends, which lost 4 bases and 7 bases, there was a span of 19 bases.